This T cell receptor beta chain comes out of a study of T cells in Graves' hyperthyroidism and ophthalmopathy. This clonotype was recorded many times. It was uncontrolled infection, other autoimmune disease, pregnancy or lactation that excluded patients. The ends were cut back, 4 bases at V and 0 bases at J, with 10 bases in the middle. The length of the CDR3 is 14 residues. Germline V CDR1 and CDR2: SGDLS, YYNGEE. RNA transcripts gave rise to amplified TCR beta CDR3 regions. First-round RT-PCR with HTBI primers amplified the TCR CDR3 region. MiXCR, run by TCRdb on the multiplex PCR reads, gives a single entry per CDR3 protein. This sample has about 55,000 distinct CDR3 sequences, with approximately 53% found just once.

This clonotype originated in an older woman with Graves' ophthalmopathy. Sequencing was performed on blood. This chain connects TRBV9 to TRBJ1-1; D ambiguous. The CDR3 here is CASSPRLMNTEAFF. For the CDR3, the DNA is TGTGCCAGCAGCCCCCGGTTAATGAACACTGAAGCTTTCTTT.